This T cell receptor (beta chain) came from a study of T cells in localized non-small cell lung cancer. The study, taken as a whole, reports: The greatest T cell clonality was found in uninvolved adjacent lung (higher than in tumor). Out of the top 100 tumor clones, a median around 57 were seen in adjacent lung.

Comments on this clone: Its antigen remains unidentified.

Sequencing used immunoSEQ multiplex PCR; TCRdb keeps in-frame clones, though not all of them. This sample has tens of thousands of clones, with over 80% found just once. Looked up from germline, CDR1 is MNHNY and CDR2 is SVGAGI (reference sequence). The CDR3 is 14 amino acids. Between the trimmed V and J ends, which lost 10 bases and 0 bases, there was a span of 14 bases. The V and J genes are TRBV6-6 and TRBJ2-3; D might be TRBD2 (5 bases). The receptor comes from a man aged 35-75 years with stage II squamous cell lung carcinoma. The material sequenced was PBMCs, taken before any cancer treatment. The CDR3 DNA is TGTGCCACCCGGGATAGCGATAGCACAGATACGCAGTATTTT. It encodes CATRDSDSTDTQYF.